This is a list of T cell receptor beta chains from one sample in a study of blood T cell repertoires in COVID-19. Assay used: immunoSEQ multiplex PCR; TCRdb lists only in-frame clones, some missing. Of roughly 130,000 clones listed, over 80% were seen once; the top ten hold approximately 3.9%. The specimen was PBMCs or T cells enriched from blood (not recorded which). These receptors originate from a woman aged 25 to 39 who had recovered from COVID-19. Both conserved end residues are part of each CDR3. Each record gives: clone size, V gene, D gene, J gene, CDR3 protein, CDR3 DNA. The D gene is left open where the match is weak. Expanded clones get a size class; other rows say once, few or many, or leave the size out.

many	TRBV2	NA	TRBJ2-1	CASTAQGLNEQFF	TGTGCCAGCACTGCCCAGGGGCTCAATGAGCAGTTCTTC
NA	TRBV6-2/TRBV6-3	NA	TRBJ2-3	CASSYFYLYYSLTTDTQYF	TGTGCCAGCAGTTACTTTTATCTTTACTACTCTCTTACCACAGATACGCAGTATTTT
NA	TRBV18	NA	TRBJ1-4	CASSPEGSGAANEKLFF	TGTGCCAGCTCACCGGAGGGGAGCGGCGCGGCTAATGAAAAACTGTTTTTT
once	TRBV7-2	NA	TRBJ1-1	CASNVVRDTEAFF	TGTGCCAGCAACGTAGTCCGGGACACTGAAGCTTTCTTT
many	TRBV29-1	NA	TRBJ2-6	CSAWALAGPGANVLTF	TGCAGCGCCTGGGCACTAGCCGGGCCTGGGGCCAACGTCCTGACTTTC
NA	TRBV4-1	NA	TRBJ1-5	CASSQGSFLSNQPQHF	TGCGCCAGCAGCCAAGGGAGTTTCCTCAGCAATCAGCCCCAGCATTTT
NA	TRBV13	NA	TRBJ1-3	CASSFSWGAGNTIYF	TGTGCCAGCAGCTTTTCTTGGGGGGCTGGAAACACCATATATTTT
NA	TRBV7-8	NA	TRBJ2-3	CASSIGANTDTQYF	TGTGCCAGCAGCATCGGAGCGAACACAGATACGCAGTATTTT
many	TRBV5-1	TRBD1	TRBJ1-1	CASSLRQGLRTEAFF	TGCGCCAGCAGCTTGCGACAGGGGTTACGAACTGAAGCTTTCTTT
NA	TRBV19	TRBD2	TRBJ2-1	CASSRAGGIPQVQFF	TGTGCCAGTAGTAGAGCGGGAGGGATTCCCCAGGTCCAGTTCTTC
NA	TRBV28	TRBD1	TRBJ1-3	CASSPGQARSGNTIYF	TGTGCCAGCAGCCCGGGACAGGCCCGCTCTGGAAACACCATATATTTT
NA	TRBV28	NA	TRBJ1-5	CASRLRSRRRNSNQPQHF	TGTGCCAGCAGACTCCGCTCCAGACGGAGGAATAGCAATCAGCCCCAGCATTTT
NA	TRBV10-3	TRBD1	TRBJ1-4	CAISETGQGGEKLFF	TGTGCCATCAGTGAGACGGGACAGGGGGGTGAAAAACTGTTTTTT
NA	TRBV27	NA	TRBJ1-5	CASSPGGGSNQPQHF	TGTGCCAGCAGTCCGGGGGGGGGTTCCAATCAGCCCCAGCATTTT
once	TRBV7-6	TRBD1	TRBJ2-5	CASSLARQGEAYF	TGTGCCAGCAGCTTAGCGCGACAGGGAGAGGCCTACTTC
few	TRBV6-5	NA	TRBJ1-3	CASSYGIEGLGNTIYF	TGTGCCAGCAGTTACGGCATCGAGGGCCTGGGAAACACCATATATTTT
NA	TRBV5-1	TRBD1	TRBJ1-4	CASSFGQAPNEKLFF	TGCGCCAGCAGCTTCGGACAGGCACCCAATGAAAAACTGTTTTTT
once	TRBV7-2	NA	TRBJ1-2	CASSLHRERGYTF	TGTGCCAGCAGCTTGCACAGGGAGCGAGGCTACACCTTC
NA	TRBV10-2	TRBD1	TRBJ1-2	CASSTTGDYGYTF	TGCGCCAGCAGTACGACAGGGGACTATGGCTACACCTTC
once	TRBV30	NA	TRBJ2-2	CAWSVPGGPGELFF	TGTGCCTGGAGTGTTCCGGGGGGCCCCGGGGAGCTGTTTTTT
NA	TRBV27	NA	TRBJ1-2	CASSLGSNYGYTF	TGTGCCAGCAGCCTCGGGTCTAACTATGGCTACACCTTC
few	TRBV7-6	TRBD2	TRBJ2-3	CASSLEAGGGADTQYF	TGTGCCAGCAGCCTCGAAGCGGGAGGAGGCGCAGATACGCAGTATTTT
NA	TRBV5-1	TRBD1	TRBJ1-4	CASSVGTDEKLFF	TGCGCCAGCAGCGTAGGGACAGATGAAAAACTGTTTTTT
NA	TRBV27	TRBD1	TRBJ1-4	CASSFSRGRPNEKLFF	TGTGCCAGCAGTTTCTCCAGGGGGCGGCCTAATGAAAAACTGTTTTTT
NA	TRBV6-5	TRBD2	TRBJ2-7	CASRTSSSYEQYF	TGTGCCAGCAGGACTAGCAGTTCCTACGAGCAGTACTTC
NA	TRBV5-1	TRBD2	TRBJ2-1	CASSYVGTSGRGEQFF	TGCGCCAGCAGCTACGTCGGGACTAGCGGGAGAGGGGAGCAGTTCTTC
NA	TRBV19	TRBD2	TRBJ2-3	CASSTTGTSGTDTQYF	TGTGCCAGTAGTACCACCGGGACTAGCGGTACAGATACGCAGTATTTT
few	TRBV5-6	TRBD1	TRBJ1-6	CASSRRGQDNSPLHF	TGTGCCAGCAGCCGGCGGGGACAGGATAATTCACCCCTCCACTTT